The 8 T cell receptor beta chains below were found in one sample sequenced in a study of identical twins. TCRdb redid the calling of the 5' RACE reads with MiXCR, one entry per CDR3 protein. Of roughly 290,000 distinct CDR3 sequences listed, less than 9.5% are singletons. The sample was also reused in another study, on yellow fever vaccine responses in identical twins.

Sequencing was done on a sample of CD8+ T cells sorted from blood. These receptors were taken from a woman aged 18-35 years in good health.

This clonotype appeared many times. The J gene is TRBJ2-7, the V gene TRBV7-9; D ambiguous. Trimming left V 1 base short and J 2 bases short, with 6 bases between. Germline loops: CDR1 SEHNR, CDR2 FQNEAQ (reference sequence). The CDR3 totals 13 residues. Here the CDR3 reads CASSLVATYEQYF. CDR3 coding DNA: TGTGCCAGCAGCTTAGTCGCGACCTACGAGCAGTACTTC.

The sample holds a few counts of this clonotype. DNA for the CDR3: TGCAGCGCCGGGACTAGGAGCTCCTACGAGCAGTACTTC. Its protein product is CSAGTRSSYEQYF. This chain joins TRBV29-1 and TRBJ2-7, with 8 bases identical to TRBD2. J was trimmed by 0 bases and V by 7 bases; bases with no gene match: 5. The germline CDR1 and CDR2 sequences are SQVTM and ANQGSEA. The CDR3 is made up of 13 amino acids.

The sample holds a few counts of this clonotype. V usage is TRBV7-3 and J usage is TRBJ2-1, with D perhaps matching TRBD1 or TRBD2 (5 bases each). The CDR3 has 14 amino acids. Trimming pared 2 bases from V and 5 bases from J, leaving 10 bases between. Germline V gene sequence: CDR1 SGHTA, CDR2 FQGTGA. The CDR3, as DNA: TGTGCCAGCAGCTTATCAGGGAGCAACAATGAGCAGTTCTTC. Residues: CASSLSGSNNEQFF.

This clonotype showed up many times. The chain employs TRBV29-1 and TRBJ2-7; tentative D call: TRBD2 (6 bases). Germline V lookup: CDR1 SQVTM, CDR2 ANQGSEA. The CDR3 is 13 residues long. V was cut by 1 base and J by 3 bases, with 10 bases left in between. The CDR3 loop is CSVEVGGGYEQYF. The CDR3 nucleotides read TGCAGCGTTGAAGTGGGGGGTGGCTACGAGCAGTACTTC.

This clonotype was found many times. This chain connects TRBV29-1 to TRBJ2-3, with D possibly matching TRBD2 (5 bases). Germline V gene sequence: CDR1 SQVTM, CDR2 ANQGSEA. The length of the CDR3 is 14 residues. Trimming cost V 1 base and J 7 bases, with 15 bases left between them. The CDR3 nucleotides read TGCAGCGTTGAAGGACCGGGATTACTAAATACGCAGTATTTT. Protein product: CSVEGPGLLNTQYF.

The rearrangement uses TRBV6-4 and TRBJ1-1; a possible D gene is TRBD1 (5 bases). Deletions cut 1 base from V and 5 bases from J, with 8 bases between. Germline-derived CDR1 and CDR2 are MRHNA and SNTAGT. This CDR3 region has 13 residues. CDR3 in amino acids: CASSDFEGTEAFF. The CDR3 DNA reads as TGTGCCAGCAGTGACTTTGAGGGGACTGAAGCTTTCTTT.

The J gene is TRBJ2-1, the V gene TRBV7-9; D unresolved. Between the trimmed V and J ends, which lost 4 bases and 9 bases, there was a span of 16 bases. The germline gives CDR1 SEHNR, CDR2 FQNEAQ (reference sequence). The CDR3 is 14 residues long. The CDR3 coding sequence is TGTGCCAGCAGCTCTGACTGGTCCCAGTCTGAGCAGTTCTTC. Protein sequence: CASSSDWSQSEQFF.

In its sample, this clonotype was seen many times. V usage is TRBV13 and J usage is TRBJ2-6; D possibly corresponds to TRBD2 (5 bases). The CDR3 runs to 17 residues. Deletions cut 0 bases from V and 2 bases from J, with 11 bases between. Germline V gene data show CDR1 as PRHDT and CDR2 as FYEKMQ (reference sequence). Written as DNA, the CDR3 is TGTGCCAGCAGCTTAGGGGGGAGTTCCGCTGGGGCCAACGTCCTGACTTTC. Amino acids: CASSLGGSSAGANVLTF.